This T cell receptor (beta chain) was identified during a study of CD8 T cells in Susac syndrome. FACS enriched CD8+ TEMRA cells, while bulk CD8+ and CD4+ were negatively isolated. The CDR3 is 13 amino acids. Trimming removed 2 bases at V and 1 base at J, with 5 bases between. Germline CDR1 reads MNHEY; CDR2 reads SMNVEV (reference sequence). The authors reverse transcribed 0.5 to 1 ug RNA with random hexamers. Multiplex PCR with immunoSEQ amplified the TCR beta CDR3 across 54 Vbeta and 13 Jbeta. TCRdb called the immunoSEQ multiplex PCR reads again in MiXCR, with one record for every CDR3 protein. The sample has approximately 190,000 distinct CDR3 sequences, more than 90% seen once.

The rearrangement uses TRBV27 and TRBJ1-1; D not certain. What was sequenced was CD4+ T cells from PBMCs. The origin of this receptor is a human donor with multiple sclerosis. For the CDR3, the DNA is TGTGCCAGCAGTTTACGAGCGAACACTGAAGCTTTCTTT. Translated, it gives CASSLRANTEAFF.